Sequencing of this T cell receptor (beta chain) was carried out in a study of T cell responses to AZD1222 COVID-19 vaccine (TCRdb year 2021). As for the study more broadly: A total of 233 trial participants underwent TCR sequencing, of whom under 220 had received two doses of AZD1222 and approximately 25 had received two doses of the MenACWY control vaccine. Trial participants were enrolled by age into 18-55, 56-69 and 70-plus year subgroups, with 148, 28 and 57 TCR-sequenced participants respectively. General conclusions and limits of the study: Epitopes outside the regions mutated in the B.1.351 and B.1.1.7 variants were reportedly recognized by nearly half of the unique spike-specific TCRs. Conclusions about previously exposed vaccinees are limited because only five or six AZD1222 recipients were SARS-CoV-2 seropositive at baseline. In the small 56-69-year group, the increase in depth fell short of significance, most likely because of low power. Participants were mostly white British and included more females than males, and it was suggested by the authors that clonal diversity may have been underestimated. Vaccine-associated CD4 TCRs spanned the whole spike protein, with dominant responses in regions 160-218 and 743-854. After two AZD1222 doses, both the breadth and the depth of spike-specific TCRs were significantly higher than at day 0 and than in MenACWY recipients. Because no day 14 peak-response samples were available, repertoires were characterized only after the peak T cell response.

The time point label, as the study defines it: about 28 days (+/-7) after the second vaccine dose. AZD1222 recipients given second doses at about 4 weeks or at about 12 weeks were pooled, since spike-specific TCR depth and breadth were not found to differ between the two schedules. The vaccinee samples were drawn from two UK trials, COV001 and COV002, one of which was a single-blind randomized controlled phase 2/3 trial testing AZD1222 (ChAdOx1 nCoV-19) in healthy adults. For TCRbeta chain sequencing, PBMC samples from trial participants were taken at day 0 and at day 28 after the second dose. The V end loses 3 bases and the J end loses 0 bases, and a stretch of 10 bases separates them. CDR1 SGHNT and CDR2 YYREEE are derived from the germline V gene (reference sequence). Measured from the cysteine to the phenylalanine, the CDR3 is 16 residues long. CDR3 DNA only is kept here, 48 bases in frame from base 1.

As regards this clone: What this receptor recognizes is not known. No much larger clone exists at a distance of one base, and base qualities are not known.

The CDR3 regions of human TCRbeta chains were analyzed by immunosequencing. Per the original workflow: Repertoire TCRs were matched against a reference library of SARS-CoV-2-specific TCRs generated with the MIRA antigen-specificity platform. Breadth meant the fraction of unique TCRs that were SARS-CoV-2-associated, whereas depth meant the fraction of total T cells that were SARS-CoV-2-associated. Using the MIRA data, every spike-specific TCR was mapped to the spike region that the TCR reacted to and assigned to either a CD4 or a CD8 class. Log10-transformed breadth and depth values were compared by one-way ANOVA with Sidak's multiple comparisons tests. Imported from immuneACCESS, the table was reduced by TCRdb to in-frame sequences with V and J called. These copies leave out some clones; in studies compared against another copy, an unresolved V gene accounts for under half, and the cause of the remainder is not known. V, J and clone size are taken as reported in that table, and D and trimming were inferred from the DNA itself. The sample table records some 170,000 clones; 80% to 95% of these occur just once. The ten largest clones add up to 1.5% to 2% of the sample.

This specimen was peripheral blood, taken 28 days after the second AZD1222 dose. The chain is assembled from TRBV5-4 and TRBJ2-6; the D gene is possibly TRBD1, with 6 bases matching. The sequence derives from an adult who received the AZD1222 COVID-19 vaccine. The nucleotide sequence reads as follows: TGTGCCAGCAGCTGGACAGCGTACTCTGGGGCCAACGTCCTGACTTTC. Protein translation: CASSWTAYSGANVLTF.